This TCR beta chain was sequenced in a study of OX40 agonist ivuxolimab in advanced cancers. Study in general: A male proportion of under 90% was recorded, with mean age 60 years and range about 20 to 90.

Study-level results: Some nonresponders likewise displayed low normalized T-cell clonal expansion.

Trimming took off 5 bases at V and 0 bases at J, with 4 bases between the two ends. The length of the CDR3 is 13 residues. Germline V gives CDR1 MGHDK, CDR2 SYGVNS. Points on this clone: What it recognizes is unknown.

Produced via immunoSEQ multiplex PCR; TCRdb's table is partial and in-frame only. The table includes more than 60,000 clones, roughly 85% detected once. The clonotype was recovered from an adult with an advanced solid tumor such as melanoma, head and neck, liver or kidney cancer. This specimen consisted of CD4+ or CD8+ T cells sorted from blood, obtained in a trial of the OX40 agonist ivuxolimab. This chain links TRBV25-1 with TRBJ1-4; D gene ambiguous. The CDR3 DNA is TGTGCCAGCAGTAGAGCAACTAATGAAAAACTGTTTTTT. Its translation is CASSRATNEKLFF.